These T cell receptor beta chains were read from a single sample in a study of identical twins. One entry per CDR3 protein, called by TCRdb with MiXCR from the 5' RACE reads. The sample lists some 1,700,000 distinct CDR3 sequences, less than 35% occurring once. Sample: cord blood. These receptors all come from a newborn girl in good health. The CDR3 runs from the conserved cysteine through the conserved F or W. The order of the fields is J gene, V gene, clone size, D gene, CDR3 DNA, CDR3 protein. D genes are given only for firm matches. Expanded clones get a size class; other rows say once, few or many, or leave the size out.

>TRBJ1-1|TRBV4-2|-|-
TGTGCCAGCAGCCTAGGGTGGGGGCGGAACACTGAAGCTTTCTTT
CASSLGWGRNTEAFF
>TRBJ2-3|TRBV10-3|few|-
TGTGCCATCAGTGAGTCGGTAAACTCGGGGGATACGCAGTATTTT
CAISESVNSGDTQYF
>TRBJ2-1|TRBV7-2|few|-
TGTGCCAGCAGCCCGCGGTCCCTCCAACATGAGCAGTTCTTC
CASSPRSLQHEQFF
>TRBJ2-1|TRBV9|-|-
TGTGCCAGCAGCGTAGATGGGGGGGCATGGAATGAGCAGTTCTTC
CASSVDGGAWNEQFF
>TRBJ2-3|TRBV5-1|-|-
TGCGCCAGCTCGATCGGAGGGCCAGATACGCAGTATTTT
CASSIGGPDTQYF
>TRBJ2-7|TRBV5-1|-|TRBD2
TGCGCCAGCAGCTTGGTACCGGCTAGCGGAGGGAGCTCCTACGAGCAGTACTTC
CASSLVPASGGSSYEQYF
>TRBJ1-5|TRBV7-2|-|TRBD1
TGTGCCAGCAGCCCGAGGACAGGGGACAATCAGCCCCAGCATTTT
CASSPRTGDNQPQHF
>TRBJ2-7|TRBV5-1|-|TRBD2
TGCGCCAGCAGCTTGGGGTCTAGCGGGGGGCTTAGCTCCTACAATGAGCAGTACTTC
CASSLGSSGGLSSYNEQYF
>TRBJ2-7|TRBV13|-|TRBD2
TGTGCCAGCAGCTTAGGACGGGGGGAAAAGTACGAGCAGTACTTC
CASSLGRGEKYEQYF
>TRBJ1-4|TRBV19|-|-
TGTGCCAGTCGTAGTGGGGGCGCGCGTAGGAACGAAAAACTGTTTTTT
CASRSGGARRNEKLFF
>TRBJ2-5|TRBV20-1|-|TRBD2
TGCAGTGCGGCCGGGACTAGCGGGAGCCAAGAGACCCAGTACTTC
CSAAGTSGSQETQYF
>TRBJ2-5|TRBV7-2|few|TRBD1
TGTGCCAGCAGCTTAAGTCCAGGGGGAGAGACCCAGTACTTC
CASSLSPGGETQYF
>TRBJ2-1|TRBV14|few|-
TGTGCCAGCAGCCACGATTTAAGGGCCAAAGAGCAGTTCTTC
CASSHDLRAKEQFF
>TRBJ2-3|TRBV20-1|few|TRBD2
TGCAGTGCCTACGGCGGGGGGAGCACAGATACGCAGTATTTT
CSAYGGGSTDTQYF
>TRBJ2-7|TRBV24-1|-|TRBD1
TGTGCCACCAGTGTTCTTCCGTGGACAGGGGAAACCTACGAGCAGTACTTC
CATSVLPWTGETYEQYF
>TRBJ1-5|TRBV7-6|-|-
TGTGCCAGCAGCGCAAGAATGGGTCAGCCCCAGCATTTT
CASSARMGQPQHF
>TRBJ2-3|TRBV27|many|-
TGTGCCAGCAGTTTATTTCGACTGGATACGCAGTATTTT
CASSLFRLDTQYF
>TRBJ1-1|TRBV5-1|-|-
TGCGCCAGCAGCTTGATAGGGGGAGATGAAGCTTTCTTT
CASSLIGGDEAFF
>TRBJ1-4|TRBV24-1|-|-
TGTGCCACCAGTGACTGCCCCGGGGCGGGGGCTAGAGAAAAACTGTTTTTT
CATSDCPGAGAREKLFF
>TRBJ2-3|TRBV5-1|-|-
TGCGCCAGCAGCCTGGGGGCGCCTATCGCAGATACGCAGTATTTT
CASSLGAPIADTQYF
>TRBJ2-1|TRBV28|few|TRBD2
TGTGCCAGCAGGGCGGTTATGAGACTAGCGGGAGTTGGGGAGCAGTTCTTC
CASRAVMRLAGVGEQFF
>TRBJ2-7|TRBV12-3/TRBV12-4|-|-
TGTGCCAGCAGTTTGGGGCTGCGGGCCGAGCAGTACTTC
CASSLGLRAEQYF